Shown below are 18 T cell receptor beta chains from a single sample sequenced in a study of shared clonotypes between healthy human individuals (dated by TCRdb to the early 2020s). The library relied on the immunoSEQ multiplex PCR assay. What TCRdb holds here is the immuneACCESS table cut down to in-frame rearrangements. Part of the clones is not present; checked against another copy, under half of the missing clones reflect an unresolved V gene, and the others are unexplained. The sample records around 440,000 clones, 70% to 80% of which are singletons. Around 11% of the sample is in the top ten clones. Sequenced material: PBMCs. These receptors all come from a woman between 40 and 55 years old in good health. Some clones in this sample may be carry-over from other donors' samples.

This clone was detected once. The chain links TRBV29-1 to TRBJ2-7, with 7 bases identical to TRBD1. This CDR3 is 13 amino acids long. The junction had 12 bases not matched to a gene; V was cut back by 7 bases and J by 6 bases. Germline values: CDR1 SQVTM, CDR2 ANQGSEA. The CDR3 sequence is CSAGTGRGFEQYF. In DNA form, the CDR3 reads TGCAGCGCTGGCACGGGCAGGGGGTTCGAGCAGTACTTC.

Concerning this clone: Since a far larger clone is one base different, this is likely a read error. Other DNA sequences of this sample code for an identical CDR3. This chain uses TRBV4-2 with TRBJ2-3, with D perhaps being TRBD1 or TRBD2 (5 bases each). The CDR3 length is 17 residues. Germline V CDR1 and CDR2: LGHNA, YNFKEQ. CDR3 DNA sequence: TGTGCCAGCAGTCCAAGGGCAAACGGGGCTCGCACAGACACGCAGTATTTT. Translation gives CASSPRANGARTDTQYF.

This chain links TRBV30 with TRBJ2-6, with D perhaps TRBD1 (5 bases). Germline CDR1 and CDR2: GTSNPN and SVGIG (reference sequence). The CDR3 consists of 18 residues. Trimming cost V 4 bases and J 2 bases, with 21 bases left between them. The DNA for the CDR3 is TGTGCCTGGACTGAAACAGGTGCCCCTGAAACTGGGGCCAACGTCCTGACTTTC. It encodes CAWTETGAPETGANVLTF.

About this clone itself: Just one base apart from a much larger clone, this may be a read error. The chain combines TRBV2 with TRBJ1-1; TRBD1 aligns across 9 bases. CDR3 size: 16 residues. The germline CDR1 and CDR2 sequences are SNHLY and FYNNEI. The CDR3 reads CVSSGTGFFVSTEAFF. The CDR3 nucleotides are TGTGTCAGCAGCGGGACAGGGTTTTTCGTCAGCACTGAAGCTTTCTTT. Variable domain in full (rest from reference TRBV2 and TRBJ1-1): EPEVTQTPSHQVTQMGQEVILRCVPISNHLYFYWYRQILGQKVEFLVSFYNNEISEKSEIFDDQFSVERPDGSNFTLKIRSTKLEDSAMYFCVSSGTGFFVSTEAFFGQGTRLTVV.

The chain employs TRBV6-6 and TRBJ1-1; no clear D gene. The CDR3 covers 13 residues. Germline V gives CDR1 MNHNY, CDR2 SVGAGI (reference sequence). Trimming took 3 bases from V and 7 from J, leaving 12 bases between them. CDR3 coding DNA: TGTGCCAGCAGTTATCGGGTGTGGGATGAAGCTTTCTTT. Translating it yields CASSYRVWDEAFF.

A few counts support this clone. The chain couples TRBV5-1 to TRBJ1-1, with a possible D match to TRBD1 (5 bases). The V and J ends lost 2 bases and 1 base respectively, with 6 bases between them. The CDR3 totals 13 residues. The germline gives CDR1 SGHRS, CDR2 YFSETQ. CDR3 in DNA: TGCGCCAGCAGCTTTGGGGCGAACACTGAAGCTTTCTTT. Its protein product is CASSFGANTEAFF. Drawing the rest from reference TRBV5-1 and TRBJ1-1, the complete variable domain is KAGVTQTPRYLIKTRGQQVTLSCSPISGHRSVSWYQQTPGQGLQFLFEYFSETQRNKGNFPGRFSGRQFSNSRSEMNVSTLELGDSALYLCASSFGANTEAFFGQGTRLTVV.

Worth noting for this clone: The junction and the germline gene differ at one end; a read error may be behind it. CDR3: CASSSNPGADTQYF. In DNA form, the CDR3 reads TGTGCTAGCAGCTCGAATCCAGGGGCAGATACGCAGTATTTT. The chain links TRBV7-7 to TRBJ2-3, with a tentative D call TRBD1 (6 bases). This CDR3 region has 14 residues. Germline assignment: CDR1 SSHAT and CDR2 FNYEAQ (reference sequence). Using reference TRBV7-7 and TRBJ2-3 for the parts outside the CDR3, the full variable domain is GAGVSQSPRYKVTKRGQDVTLRCDPISSHATLYWYQQALGQGPEFLTYFNYEAQPDKSGLPSDRFSAERPEGSISTLTIQRTEQRDSAMYRCASSSNPGADTQYFGPGTRLTVL.

The J gene is TRBJ2-7, the V gene TRBV11-2; 13 nucleotides align to TRBD2. The CDR3 runs 16 residues. From germline, CDR1 is SGHAT and CDR2 FQNNGV. With V trimmed by 4 bases and J by 2 bases, 5 bases remained unmatched. CDR3 nucleotides: TGTGCCAGCAGCTCCCTAACTAGCGGGAGGGCCTACGAGCAGTACTTC. Protein sequence: CASSSLTSGRAYEQYF.

The chain links TRBV19 to TRBJ2-5; 8 bases are shared with TRBD1. V trimming: 6 bases; J trimming: 5 bases; junction bases outside the gene matches: 11. The CDR3 spans 15 residues. In germline, CDR1 is LNHDA, CDR2 SQIVND (reference sequence). CDR3 nucleotide sequence: TGTGCCAGTAGCCGACTTGGACAGGGAGAGGAGACCCAGTACTTC. The encoded protein is CASSRLGQGEETQYF.

This clone was detected only a few times. The J gene is TRBJ2-7, the V gene TRBV5-1; tentative D call: TRBD1 (5 bases). Trimming shortened V by 9 bases and J by 2 bases, and 21 bases separated the two germline ends. The CDR3 is 15 amino acids. Per the germline V gene, CDR1 is SGHRS and CDR2 is YFSETQ. CDR3 bases: TGCGCCACCCGCCCCCGGGCAGGGCAAGCCTACGAGCAGTACTTC. Protein product: CATRPRAGQAYEQYF.

The chain combines TRBV18 with TRBJ1-3; D unclear. Between the trimmed V and J ends, which lost 2 bases and 4 bases, there was a span of 9 bases. The CDR3 is 14 amino acids. Germline assignment: CDR1 KGHSH and CDR2 LQKENI. The DNA of the CDR3 is TGTGCCAGCTCACCAACCCCAGTAGGAAACACCATATATTTT. Translation: CASSPTPVGNTIYF.

The V and J genes are TRBV20-1 and TRBJ2-7; D not certain. The CDR3 has 11 residues. With 6 bases removed from V and 2 bases from J, the gap between germline ends came to 8 bases. Germline CDR1 DFQATT, CDR2 SNEGSKA (reference sequence). The CDR3 sequence is CSALKTYEQYF. The CDR3 nucleotides are TGCAGTGCCCTGAAGACCTACGAGCAGTACTTC.

The V call is TRBV9, the J call TRBJ2-2, with 10 bases identical to TRBD2. J gave up 7 bases and V 0 bases, and 9 bases lay outside the gene matches. The germline V gene has CDR1 SGDLS and CDR2 YYNGEE. The CDR3 is 17 amino acids. In DNA form, the CDR3 reads TGTGCCAGCAGCGTAGCGCTAGCGGGAGAAAGTGGCGGGGAGCTGTTTTTT. Amino acid sequence: CASSVALAGESGGELFF.

The V gene is TRBV5-1, the J gene TRBJ2-1; D not resolved. The CDR3 runs to 14 residues. CDR1 SGHRS and CDR2 YFSETQ come from the germline V gene. Trimming stripped 2 bases from V and 5 bases from J, with 11 bases between. CDR3 protein: CASSFMVGNNEQFF. Written as DNA, the CDR3 is TGCGCCAGCAGCTTTATGGTAGGAAACAATGAGCAGTTCTTC. Combining the CDR3 with reference TRBV5-1 and TRBJ2-1 gives the whole variable domain KAGVTQTPRYLIKTRGQQVTLSCSPISGHRSVSWYQQTPGQGLQFLFEYFSETQRNKGNFPGRFSGRQFSNSRSEMNVSTLELGDSALYLCASSFMVGNNEQFFGPGTRLTVL.

The DNA for the CDR3 is TGTGCCAGCAGCTCACAGGAGAACACTGAAGCTTTCTTT. Protein: CASSSQENTEAFF. V gene TRBV6-4 combines with J gene TRBJ1-1; possibly TRBD1 for D (5 bases). CDR3 length: 13 residues. V dropped 6 bases and J dropped 1 base, with 9 bases sitting between them. Germline CDR1 is MRHNA and CDR2 is SNTAGT.

The chain uses TRBV4-3 and TRBJ1-5, with unresolved D. CDR3 length: 15 residues. Germline CDR1 reads LGHNA; CDR2 reads YSLEER. Trimming left V 1 base short and J 2 bases short, with 9 bases between. The CDR3 DNA sequence: TGCGCCAGCAGCCAAGTATGGGCTGGCAATCAGCCCCAGCATTTT. It yields the protein CASSQVWAGNQPQHF.

The chain has TRBV7-7 and TRBJ1-5; D ambiguous. V was cut by 6 bases and J by 9 bases, with 18 bases left in between. Looked up from germline, CDR1 is SSHAT and CDR2 is FNYEAQ (reference sequence). The CDR3 contains 14 residues. CDR3 sequence (DNA): TGTGCCAGCAGTATGGAGGGAGTGATATGGCCCCAGCATTTT. It encodes CASSMEGVIWPQHF.

This sequence joins TRBV4-2 and TRBJ2-4, with TRBD2 matching over 8 bases. Germline V gives CDR1 LGHNA, CDR2 YNFKEQ. CDR3 length: 21 amino acids. With 0 bases clipped from V and 1 base from J, the junction kept 17 bases outside the gene matches. CDR3 in DNA: TGTGCCAGCAGCCAAGATGGGGGTAGCGGGAAGAACCTTAAGGCCAAAAACATTCAGTACTTC. It specifies CASSQDGGSGKNLKAKNIQYF.